Here is one TCR beta chain with its context. Patients from Seattle were sampled longitudinally, starting during active infection. This sample is drawn from a study of blood T cell repertoires in COVID-19. Study overall: PBMCs, B-cell-depleted T cells, or T cells provided the cDNA or gDNA that made up the material.

The germline V gene encodes CDR1 SNHLY and CDR2 FYNNEI. V lost 6 bases and J lost 2; bases outside the gene matches: 5. CDR3 length: 14 residues. In the original workflow: The assay estimated nucleated cells by amplifying reference gene primers. Profiling relied on immunoSEQ multiplex PCR, and the TCRdb table lists in-frame clones only, not all of them. V and J calls and clone size are those listed in that table; D and trimming were worked out from the DNA. The table shows about 82,000 clones, with under 80% occurring only once. The source of this sequence is a man aged 55-75 years with COVID-19, enrolled during active disease. V and J are TRBV2 and TRBJ2-3; 7 nucleotides line up with TRBD1. Specimen: peripheral blood. As DNA, the CDR3 is TGTGCCAGCAGGGGGACAGCCAACACAGATACGCAGTATTTT. Its translation: CASRGTANTDTQYF.